These 12 T cell receptor beta chains came from one sample sequenced in a study of CD8+CD57+ T cells in acquired aplastic anemia. TCR beta VDJ and CDR3 profiling used genomic DNA as template. TCRdb passed the reads through MiXCR, listing each CDR3 protein once. The table records a few hundred thousand distinct CDR3 sequences, 45% to 65% of them present only once. All patients picked for sequencing had shown, by flow cytometry, an expansion of CD8+CD57+ cells. Sequenced input: sorted CD4+, CD8+, or CD8+CD57+ T cells (not recorded which) from PBMCs. The receptors derive from a human donor with aplastic anemia.

The chain's CDR3 is CASSPLRTGDNEQFF. CDR3 coding DNA: TGCGCCAGCAGCCCCCTAAGGACAGGGGACAATGAGCAGTTCTTC. This chain links TRBV5-1 with TRBJ2-1; 9 nucleotides agree with TRBD1. V trimming: 4 bases; J trimming: 5 bases; junction bases outside the gene matches: 7. This CDR3 region has 15 residues. CDR1 is SGHRS, CDR2 YFSETQ, per germline. The full variable domain, in which reference TRBV5-1 and TRBJ2-1 provide the parts outside the CDR3, is KAGVTQTPRYLIKTRGQQVTLSCSPISGHRSVSWYQQTPGQGLQFLFEYFSETQRNKGNFPGRFSGRQFSNSRSEMNVSTLELGDSALYLCASSPLRTGDNEQFFGPGTRLTVL.

As regards this clonotype: The junction departs from germline at one end; a sequencing error may be responsible. The V gene is TRBV15, the J gene TRBJ2-1; D assignment may be TRBD1 or TRBD2 (5 bases each). The CDR3 runs 15 residues. Germline V gene lookup returns CDR1 LNHNV and CDR2 YYDKDF (reference sequence). The CDR3 sequence is CATSRRGGLNEERFF. Written as DNA, the CDR3 is TGTGCCACCAGCAGGAGGGGCGGTCTGAATGAGGAGCGGTTCTTC.

The chain recombines TRBV5-1 with TRBJ1-2; 10 bases align to TRBD1. This CDR3 contains 15 residues. Germline loops: CDR1 SGHRS, CDR2 YFSETQ. Trimming at V came to 7 bases and at J to 4 bases, leaving 10 bases not matched to a gene. The CDR3 bases are TGCGCCAGCGGAACCGGGACAGGGGTTATCTATGGCTACACCTTC. It encodes CASGTGTGVIYGYTF.

The J gene is TRBJ2-1, the V gene TRBV10-3; possibly TRBD1 for D (5 bases). The germline gives CDR1 ENHRY, CDR2 SYGVKD. The CDR3 runs 14 residues. Trimming removed 2 bases at V and 7 bases at J, with 12 bases between. CDR3 amino acids: CAISEPGRLNEQFF. The DNA for the CDR3 is TGTGCCATCAGTGAGCCAGGGCGGTTGAATGAGCAGTTCTTC.

This clonotype was seen at least ten times. The J gene is TRBJ2-7, the V gene TRBV10-3; 7 bases are a match to TRBD2. Trimming cost V 3 bases and J 7 bases; bases outside gene matches: 9. CDR1 ENHRY and CDR2 SYGVKD come from the germline V gene. The CDR3 is made up of 14 amino acids. DNA for the CDR3: TGTGCCATCAGTGATTTGGGGGGGGAGAGTGAGCAGTACTTC. It specifies CAISDLGGESEQYF.

To note about this clonotype: The junction and the germline gene differ at one end; a read error may be behind it. The chain recombines TRBV2 with TRBJ2-2; D tentatively reads TRBD1 or TRBD2 (5 bases each). The CDR3 covers 15 residues. Germline CDR1 and CDR2: SNHLY and FYNNEI. The CDR3 sequence is CASRPGTVNTGEPFF. DNA for the CDR3: TGTGCCAGCAGGCCCGGGACGGTTAACACCGGGGAGCCGTTTTTT.

The V and J genes are TRBV20-1 and TRBJ2-6, with unresolved D. V gave up 6 bases and J gave up 1 base, with 10 bases separating them. Germline V gene lookup returns CDR1 DFQATT and CDR2 SNEGSKA (reference sequence). The CDR3 contains 14 residues. In DNA, the CDR3 is TGCAGTGCCCCGGACGCATCTGGGGCCAACGTCCTGACTTTC. This sequence encodes CSAPDASGANVLTF.

As concerns this clonotype: A read error may produce the germline difference seen at one junction end. This chain connects TRBV7-7 to TRBJ2-5; 7 nucleotides align to TRBD2. Germline lookup yields CDR1 SSHAT and CDR2 FNYEAQ (reference sequence). The CDR3 extends over 13 amino acids. CDR3 sequence reads: CASSPGLGEPQYF. Written as DNA, the CDR3 is TGTGCTAGCAGCCCCGGACTAGGAGAGCCCCAGTACTTC. The full variable domain, its missing parts supplied by reference TRBV7-7 and TRBJ2-5, is GAGVSQSPRYKVTKRGQDVTLRCDPISSHATLYWYQQALGQGPEFLTYFNYEAQPDKSGLPSDRFSAERPEGSISTLTIQRTEQRDSAMYRCASSPGLGEPQYFGPGTRLLVL.

The chain carries TRBV9 and TRBJ2-1; D might be TRBD2 (6 bases). Germline V gene sequence: CDR1 SGDLS, CDR2 YYNGEE. This CDR3 has 15 residues. V was pared by 0 bases and J by 5 bases, with 12 bases between. DNA for the CDR3: TGTGCCAGCAGCGTAGAGGCGGGGCGTAACAATGAGCAGTTCTTC. The encoded protein is CASSVEAGRNNEQFF.

This chain joins TRBV20-1 and TRBJ1-2; TRBD1 is a possible D gene (5 bases). There are 11 residues in the CDR3. CDR1 and CDR2 (germline): DFQATT, SNEGSKA (reference sequence). Trimming left V 6 bases short and J 8 bases short, with 13 bases between. The DNA for the CDR3 is TGCAGTGCAACCGGGACTAGCGGCTACACCTTC. Its protein is CSATGTSGYTF.

V gene TRBV7-3 combines with J gene TRBJ2-3; D perhaps matches TRBD1 (6 bases). The germline V and J ends were trimmed by 2 bases and 0 bases, with 9 bases remaining between them. This CDR3 contains 15 residues. In germline, CDR1 is SGHTA, CDR2 FQGTGA. The CDR3 bases are TGTGCCAGCAGCTTATTGGGACACAGCACAGATACGCAGTATTTT. Its translation: CASSLLGHSTDTQYF.

The CDR3 protein is CSASRGNLNTEAFF. The CDR3 DNA reads as TGCAGTGCTAGTCGGGGGAATCTGAACACTGAAGCTTTCTTT. The rearrangement uses TRBV20-1 and TRBJ1-1; D perhaps matches TRBD1 (5 bases). The germline V and J ends were trimmed by 3 bases and 0 bases, with 11 bases remaining between them. The CDR3 totals 14 residues. Germline loops: CDR1 DFQATT, CDR2 SNEGSKA (reference sequence).